This record concerns one TCR beta chain sequence. The data stem from a study of PD-1 blockade in mismatch repair-deficient tumors. Per germline, CDR1 MNHEY and CDR2 SMNVEV (reference sequence). The CDR3 totals 15 residues. V lost 8 bases and J lost 1, with 17 bases in between. Data came from immunoSEQ multiplex PCR; TCRdb stores just in-frame clones and leaves some out. The table shows about 120,000 clones, with 70% to 90% occurring only once. Sequenced material: peripheral blood, taken 44 weeks after starting pembrolizumab. The chain couples TRBV27 to TRBJ1-1, with a tentative D call TRBD1 (6 bases). The source is an adult with mismatch repair-deficient cancer. CDR3: CASQTGIEGNTEAFF. CDR3 in DNA: TGTGCCAGCCAAACAGGGATTGAGGGGAACACTGAAGCTTTCTTT.